The clone carrying this TCR beta chain was counted once. Its antigen is unknown. The source of the sample is a study of post-analysis software for immune sequencing data. Study-wide results and caveats: F measure showed strong co-clustering of same-batch samples. Relative to controls, patients had several TRBV segments at higher frequency, with TRBV5-6, TRBV5-1 and TRBV20-1 among these.

With 4 bases removed from V and 0 bases from J, the gap between germline ends came to 10 bases. The CDR3 contains 14 residues. CDR1 SGHRS and CDR2 YFSETQ come from the germline V gene. Tagging with unique molecular identifiers was a feature of the TCR beta cDNA libraries. MiXCR was run by TCRdb on the PCR reads, yielding one entry per CDR3 protein. Here the sample spans roughly 570,000 distinct CDR3 sequences, 30% to 40% being singletons. The sequencing input was blood. The sequence came from a girl under 18 with multiple sclerosis. The V gene is TRBV5-1, the J gene TRBJ1-1; no reliable D call. The CDR3 sequence: CASSPLDLNTEAFF. The CDR3 bases are TGCGCCAGCAGCCCCTTGGACCTGAACACTGAAGCTTTCTTT.